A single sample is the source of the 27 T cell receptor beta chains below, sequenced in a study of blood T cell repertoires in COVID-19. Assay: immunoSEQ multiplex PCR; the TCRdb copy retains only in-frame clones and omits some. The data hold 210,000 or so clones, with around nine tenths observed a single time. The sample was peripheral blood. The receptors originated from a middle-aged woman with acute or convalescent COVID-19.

The CDR3 DNA reads TGTGCCAGCAGTGAACTCAGCGGGGGATGGGCCGGGGAGCTGTTTTTT. This codes for CASSELSGGWAGELFF. The V and J genes are TRBV2 and TRBJ2-2, with 8 bases lining up with TRBD2. V gave up 2 bases and J gave up 6 bases; unmatched junction bases: 8. The CDR3 totals 16 residues. From germline, CDR1 is SNHLY and CDR2 FYNNEI.

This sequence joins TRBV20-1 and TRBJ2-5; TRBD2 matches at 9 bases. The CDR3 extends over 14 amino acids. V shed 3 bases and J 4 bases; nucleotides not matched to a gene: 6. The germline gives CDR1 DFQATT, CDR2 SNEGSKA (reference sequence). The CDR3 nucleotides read TGCAGTGCTAGTAACCCTAGCGGGGCAGAGACCCAGTACTTC. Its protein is CSASNPSGAETQYF.

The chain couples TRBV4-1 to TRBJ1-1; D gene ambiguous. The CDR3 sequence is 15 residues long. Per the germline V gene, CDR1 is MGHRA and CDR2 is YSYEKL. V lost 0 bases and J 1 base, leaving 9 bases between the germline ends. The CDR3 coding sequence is TGCGCCAGCAGCCAAGATCCGGGAGGGAACACTGAAGCTTTCTTT. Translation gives CASSQDPGGNTEAFF.

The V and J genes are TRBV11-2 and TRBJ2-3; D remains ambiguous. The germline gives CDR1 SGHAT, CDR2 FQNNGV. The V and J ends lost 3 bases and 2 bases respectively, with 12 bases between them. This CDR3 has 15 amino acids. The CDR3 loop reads CASSFSRSLTDTQYF. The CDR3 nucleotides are TGTGCCAGCAGCTTCTCTCGGAGTCTCACAGATACGCAGTATTTT.

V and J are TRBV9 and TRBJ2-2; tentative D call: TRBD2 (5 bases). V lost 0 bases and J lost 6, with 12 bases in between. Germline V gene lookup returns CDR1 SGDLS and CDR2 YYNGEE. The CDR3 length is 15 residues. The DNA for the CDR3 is TGTGCCAGCAGCGTAGGAGGGAATGAAGCCGGGGAGCTGTTTTTT. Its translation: CASSVGGNEAGELFF.

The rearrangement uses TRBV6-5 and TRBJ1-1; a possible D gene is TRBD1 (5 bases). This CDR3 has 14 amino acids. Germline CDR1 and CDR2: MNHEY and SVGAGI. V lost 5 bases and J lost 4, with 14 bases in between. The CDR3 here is CASSPPGGATEAFF. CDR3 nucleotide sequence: TGTGCCAGCAGTCCCCCGGGAGGGGCCACTGAAGCTTTCTTT.

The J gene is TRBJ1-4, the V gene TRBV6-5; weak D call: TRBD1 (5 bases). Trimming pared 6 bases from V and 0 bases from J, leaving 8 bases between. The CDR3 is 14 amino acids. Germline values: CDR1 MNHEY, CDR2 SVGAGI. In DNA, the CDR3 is TGTGCCAGCAGCAAGACAGCAACTAATGAAAAACTGTTTTTT. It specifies CASSKTATNEKLFF.

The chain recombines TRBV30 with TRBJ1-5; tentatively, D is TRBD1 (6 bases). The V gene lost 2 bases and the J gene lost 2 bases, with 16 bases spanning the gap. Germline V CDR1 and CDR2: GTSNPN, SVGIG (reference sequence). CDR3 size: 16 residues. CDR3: CAWSPPSGAGNQPQHF. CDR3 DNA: TGTGCCTGGAGTCCGCCCTCAGGGGCCGGCAATCAGCCCCAGCATTTT. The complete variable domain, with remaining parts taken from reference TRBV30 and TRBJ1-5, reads SQTIHQWPATLVQPVGSPLSLECTVEGTSNPNLYWYRQAAGRGLQLLFYSVGIGQISSEVPQNLSASRPQDRQFILSSKKLLLSDSGFYLCAWSPPSGAGNQPQHFGDGTRLSIL.

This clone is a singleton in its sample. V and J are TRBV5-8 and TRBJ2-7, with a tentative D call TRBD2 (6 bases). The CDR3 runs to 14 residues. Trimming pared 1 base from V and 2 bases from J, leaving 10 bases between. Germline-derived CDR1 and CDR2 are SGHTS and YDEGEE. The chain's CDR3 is CASSLFGRTYEQYV. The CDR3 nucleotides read TGTGCCAGCAGCTTGTTTGGGAGGACCTACGAGCAGTACGTC.

Here the CDR3 reads CASSLDLKRTQYF. The CDR3 DNA is TGTGCCAGCAGCTTAGATTTAAAGCGAACCCAGTACTTC. V is TRBV11-2 and J is TRBJ2-5, with unresolved D. The CDR3 runs 13 residues. V shed 0 bases and J shed 8 bases, with 10 bases lying between them. Germline assignment: CDR1 SGHAT and CDR2 FQNNGV.

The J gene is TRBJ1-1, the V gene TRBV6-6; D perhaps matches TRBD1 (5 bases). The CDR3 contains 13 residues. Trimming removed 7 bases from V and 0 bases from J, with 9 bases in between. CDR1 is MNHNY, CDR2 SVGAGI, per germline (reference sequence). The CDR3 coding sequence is TGTGCCAGCACTAGGGGCTTGAACACTGAAGCTTTCTTT. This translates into CASTRGLNTEAFF.

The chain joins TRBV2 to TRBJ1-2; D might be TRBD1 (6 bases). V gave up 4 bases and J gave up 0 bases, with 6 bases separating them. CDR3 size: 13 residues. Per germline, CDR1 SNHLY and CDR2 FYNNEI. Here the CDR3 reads CASSGDTNYGYTF. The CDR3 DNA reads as TGTGCCAGCAGTGGGGACACTAACTATGGCTACACCTTC.

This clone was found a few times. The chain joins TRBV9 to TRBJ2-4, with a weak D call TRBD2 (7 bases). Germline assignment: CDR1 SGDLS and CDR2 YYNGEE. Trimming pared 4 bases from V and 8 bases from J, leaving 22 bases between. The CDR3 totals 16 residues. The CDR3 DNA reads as TGTGCCAGCAGCCCCCCCGGGGGCGGGGGTGTGGACATTCAGTACTTC. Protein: CASSPPGGGGVDIQYF.

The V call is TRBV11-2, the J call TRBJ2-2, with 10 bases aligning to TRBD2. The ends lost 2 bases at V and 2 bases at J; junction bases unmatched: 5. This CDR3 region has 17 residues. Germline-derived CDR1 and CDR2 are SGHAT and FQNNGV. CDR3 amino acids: CASSLRAGGFNTGELFF. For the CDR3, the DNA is TGTGCCAGCAGCTTACGAGCGGGGGGGTTTAACACCGGGGAGCTGTTTTTT.

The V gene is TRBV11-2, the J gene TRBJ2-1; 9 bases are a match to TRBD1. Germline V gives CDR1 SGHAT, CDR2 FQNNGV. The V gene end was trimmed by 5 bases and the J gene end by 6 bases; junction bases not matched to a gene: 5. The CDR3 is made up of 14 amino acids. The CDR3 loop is CASSPSDRGNEQFF. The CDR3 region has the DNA TGTGCCAGCAGCCCCTCGGACAGGGGCAATGAGCAGTTCTTC.

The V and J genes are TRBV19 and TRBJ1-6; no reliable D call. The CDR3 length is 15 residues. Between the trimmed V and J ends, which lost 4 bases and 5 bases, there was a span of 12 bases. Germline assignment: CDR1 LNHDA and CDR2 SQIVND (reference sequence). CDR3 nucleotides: TGTGCCAGTAGTACGGCAGTCCGGGATAATTCACCCCTCCACTTT. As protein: CASSTAVRDNSPLHF.

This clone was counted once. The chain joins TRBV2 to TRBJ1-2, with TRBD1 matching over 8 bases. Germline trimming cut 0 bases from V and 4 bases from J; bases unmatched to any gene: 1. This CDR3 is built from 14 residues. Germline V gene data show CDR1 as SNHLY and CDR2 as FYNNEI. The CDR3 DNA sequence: TGTGCCAGCAGTGAAGCTACAGGGGGCTATGGCTACACCTTC. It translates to CASSEATGGYGYTF. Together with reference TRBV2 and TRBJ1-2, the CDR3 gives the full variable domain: EPEVTQTPSHQVTQMGQEVILRCVPISNHLYFYWYRQILGQKVEFLVSFYNNEISEKSEIFDDQFSVERPDGSNFTLKIRSTKLEDSAMYFCASSEATGGYGYTFGSGTRLTVV.

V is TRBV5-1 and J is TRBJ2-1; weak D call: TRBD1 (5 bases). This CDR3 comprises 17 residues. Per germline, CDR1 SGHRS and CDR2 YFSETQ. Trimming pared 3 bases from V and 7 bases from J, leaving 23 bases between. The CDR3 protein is CASSWALQVGVRNEQFF. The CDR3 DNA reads TGCGCCAGCAGCTGGGCTTTACAGGTAGGAGTAAGGAATGAGCAGTTCTTC.

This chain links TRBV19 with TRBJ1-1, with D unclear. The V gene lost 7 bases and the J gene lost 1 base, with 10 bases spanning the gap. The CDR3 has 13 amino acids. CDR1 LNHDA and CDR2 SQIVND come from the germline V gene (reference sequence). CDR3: CASMGRENTEAFF. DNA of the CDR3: TGTGCCAGTATGGGGAGGGAGAACACTGAAGCTTTCTTT.

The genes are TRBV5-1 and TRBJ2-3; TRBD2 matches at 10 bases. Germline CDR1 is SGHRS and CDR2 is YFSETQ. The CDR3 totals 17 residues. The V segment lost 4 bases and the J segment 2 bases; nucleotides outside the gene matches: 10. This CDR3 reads CASSPTPSGGVTDTQYF. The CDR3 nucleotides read TGCGCCAGCAGCCCTACCCCTAGCGGGGGCGTCACAGATACGCAGTATTTT.

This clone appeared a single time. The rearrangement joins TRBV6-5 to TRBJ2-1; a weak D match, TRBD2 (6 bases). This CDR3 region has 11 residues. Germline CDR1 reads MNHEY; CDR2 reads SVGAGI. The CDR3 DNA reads TGTGCGACCGCGGGGTGGGATGAGCAGTTCTTC. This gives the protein CATAGWDEQFF.

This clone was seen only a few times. The CDR3 region has the DNA TGTGCCACCAGTGAGTCTAGCGGGGGGGCGAAGCTCAATGAGCAGTTCTTC. This encodes CATSESSGGAKLNEQFF. The chain has TRBV24-1 and TRBJ2-1, with 12 nucleotides matching TRBD2. The CDR3 has 17 amino acids. Germline lookup yields CDR1 KGHDR and CDR2 SFDVKD. V trimming: 4 bases; J trimming: 6 bases; junction bases outside the gene matches: 9.

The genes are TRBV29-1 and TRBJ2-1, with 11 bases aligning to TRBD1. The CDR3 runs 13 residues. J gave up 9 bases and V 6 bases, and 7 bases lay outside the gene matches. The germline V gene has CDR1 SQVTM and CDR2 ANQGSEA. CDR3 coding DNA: TGCAGCGTAGGGGGACAGGGGGTTGGTGAGCAGTTCTTC. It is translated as CSVGGQGVGEQFF.

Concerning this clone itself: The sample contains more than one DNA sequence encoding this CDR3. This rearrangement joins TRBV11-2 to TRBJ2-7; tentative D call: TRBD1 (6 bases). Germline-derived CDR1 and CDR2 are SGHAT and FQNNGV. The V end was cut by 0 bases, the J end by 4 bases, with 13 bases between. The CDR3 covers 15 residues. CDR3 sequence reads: CASSLEGRGAYEQYV. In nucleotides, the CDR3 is TGTGCCAGCAGCTTAGAGGGCAGGGGCGCTTACGAGCAGTACGTC.

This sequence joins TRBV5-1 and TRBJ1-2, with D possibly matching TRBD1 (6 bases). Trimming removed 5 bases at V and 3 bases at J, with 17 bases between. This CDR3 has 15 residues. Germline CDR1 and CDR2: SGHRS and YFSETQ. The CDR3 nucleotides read TGCGCCAGCAGAGATGTCAGGGGTGGGGACTATGGCTACACCTTC. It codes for CASRDVRGGDYGYTF.

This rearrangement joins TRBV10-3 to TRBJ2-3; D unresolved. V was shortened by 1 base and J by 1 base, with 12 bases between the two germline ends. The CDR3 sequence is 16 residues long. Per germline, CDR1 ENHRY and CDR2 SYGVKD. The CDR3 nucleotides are TGTGCCATCAGTGAGTTTGGCGACTTTGGCACAGATACGCAGTATTTT. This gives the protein CAISEFGDFGTDTQYF.

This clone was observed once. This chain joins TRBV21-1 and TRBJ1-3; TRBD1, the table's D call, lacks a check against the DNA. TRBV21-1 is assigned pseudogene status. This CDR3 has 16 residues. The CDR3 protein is CASSTYNPGQGDTIYF. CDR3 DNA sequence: TGTGCCAGCAGCACCTACAATCCGGGCCAAGGGGACACCATATATTTT.